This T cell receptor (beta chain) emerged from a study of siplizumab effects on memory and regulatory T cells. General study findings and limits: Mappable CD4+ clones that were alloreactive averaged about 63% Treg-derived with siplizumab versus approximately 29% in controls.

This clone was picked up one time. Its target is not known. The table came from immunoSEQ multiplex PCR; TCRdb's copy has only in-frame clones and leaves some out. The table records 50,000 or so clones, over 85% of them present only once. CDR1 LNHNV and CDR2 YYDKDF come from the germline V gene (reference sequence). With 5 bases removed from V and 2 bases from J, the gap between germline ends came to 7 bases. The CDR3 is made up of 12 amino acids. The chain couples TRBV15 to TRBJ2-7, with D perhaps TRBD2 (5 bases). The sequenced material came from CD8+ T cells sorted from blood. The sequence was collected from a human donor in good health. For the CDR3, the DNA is TGTGCCACCAGCGAGGGCCCCTACGAGCAGTACTTC. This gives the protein CATSEGPYEQYF.